This paragraph covers one T cell receptor beta chain sequence. The target antigen is unknown. These data are taken from a study of cytomegalovirus exposure and HLA in healthy donors. Study-level results: Later analysis found that TCR beta chains associated with HLA were more clonally expanded than other, equally common chains. Some highly shared sequence variants likely arose as a pipeline artifact.

PCR employed 60 Vbeta and 13 Jbeta primers. Method: immunoSEQ multiplex PCR; TCRdb's copy keeps in-frame clones and lacks some. The sample gives 100,000 to 150,000 clones, 76% of which show up once; just under 2% is in the top ten. Germline CDR1 and CDR2: SGHDN and FVKESK. This CDR3 comprises 19 residues. Trimming removed 5 bases from V and 2 bases from J; junction bases left unmatched: 18. The V call is TRBV14, the J call TRBJ1-2, with 9 bases aligning to TRBD1. The source of this sequence is a man aged 45 to 65 in good health and CMV-seronegative. The specimen was PBMCs. The CDR3 DNA reads TGTGCCAGCAGCTTAAGTTGGGACAGGGATGTTGAAGAGAACTATGGCTACACCTTC. This codes for CASSLSWDRDVEENYGYTF.